Sequencing of this T cell receptor beta chain was carried out in a study of shared clonotypes between healthy human individuals. The study's findings and limits: Across subsets, estimated richness was generally greater for naive than for memory populations.

Repertoires were generated with immunoSEQ multiplex PCR, while TCRdb's copy carries only in-frame clones and drops some. The table lists around 200,000 clones, over 85% of them singletons, with around 0.067% in the top ten. With regard to this clone: Its specificity is not known.

The CDR3 totals 15 residues. Per the germline V gene, CDR1 is MDHEN and CDR2 is SYDVKM. V dropped 5 bases and J dropped 5; count of bases not matched to a gene: 12. The chain joins TRBV28 to TRBJ2-7, with TRBD2 matching 7 bases. Sequences were obtained from naive CD4+ T cells sorted from blood. Subset noted: CD45RA+ positively selected. The receptor was isolated from a woman in her 30s in good health. The CDR3 DNA follows: TGTGCCAGCAGTCAAACTAGCGCTGGTATTGACGAGCAGTACTTC. As protein: CASSQTSAGIDEQYF.